Below are 4 T cell receptor beta chains sequenced from a single sample in a study of response to subunit inactivated influenza vaccine. TCRdb reanalysed the RT-PCR reads using MiXCR and keeps one entry per CDR3 protein. The repertoire holds about 160,000 distinct CDR3 sequences, approximately 10% seen once, with roughly an eighth in the top ten. The sequencing here drew on non-naive T cells sorted from PBMCs, taken roughly 6 weeks after vaccination. These receptors were collected from a man over 45 who received an inactivated influenza vaccine.

This clonotype was counted a few times. The chain carries TRBV28 and TRBJ2-5; TRBD2 is a possible D gene (5 bases). Germline V gene data show CDR1 as MDHEN and CDR2 as SYDVKM. CDR3 length: 13 amino acids. Trimming took off 3 bases at V and 5 bases at J, with 10 bases between the two ends. The chain's CDR3 is CASSFGNGETQYF. The DNA for the CDR3 is TGTGCCAGCAGTTTCGGGAACGGGGAGACCCAGTACTTC.

There are a few counts of this clonotype. The chain carries TRBV6-5 and TRBJ1-4, with D possibly being TRBD1 (6 bases). V lost 4 bases, J lost 0 bases, and 6 bases lay in between. The CDR3 is made up of 14 amino acids. The germline V gene encodes CDR1 MNHEY and CDR2 SVGAGI. The CDR3 region is CASSWTATNEKLFF. CDR3 in DNA: TGTGCCAGCAGTTGGACAGCAACTAATGAAAAACTGTTTTTT.

This chain uses TRBV7-2 with TRBJ2-3; 7 nucleotides match TRBD2. The trim removed 8 bases at V and 4 bases at J, leaving 9 bases unmatched. CDR1 and CDR2 from the germline V gene are SGHTA and FQGNSA. The CDR3 sequence is 14 residues long. In DNA form, the CDR3 reads TGTGCCAGCCGTCGACCGGCGGGAGCAGATACGCAGTATTTT. Translated: CASRRPAGADTQYF.

This clonotype showed up many times. V gene TRBV12-3 or TRBV12-4 combines with J gene TRBJ2-1; no clear D. The CDR3 has 14 amino acids. The V gene lost 1 base and the J gene lost 8 bases, with 12 bases spanning the gap. Written as DNA, the CDR3 is TGTGCCAGCAGTTTAGTACATCCGGGCGATGAGCAGTTCTTC. Its protein is CASSLVHPGDEQFF.